Here is one T cell receptor beta chain with its context. No cognate antigen has been identified for it. No base-level quality is on record; no much larger clone is a single base apart. Collaborating institutions collected whole blood in K2EDTA tubes following their own protocols. For TCRbeta analysis, collaborators shipped samples in one of three forms: frozen whole blood, isolated PBMCs, or DNA extracted from either of those sample types. The sample comes from a study of blood T cell repertoires in COVID-19 (TCRdb year 2020). Regarding the study in general: Samples from collaborators originated in the United States, Italy and Spain and spanned both the acute and convalescent phases of COVID-19. The material from the prospective study consisted of cDNA or gDNA derived from T cells, B-cell-depleted T cells, or PBMCs. Deeply sampled blood TCRbeta repertoires from subjects exposed to, actively infected with, or recovered from COVID-19 were included in the dataset. The repertoires were made available in a free public database intended to serve as a resource for research on the immune response to SARS-CoV-2. The samples were drawn from the first 160 participants of the ongoing ImmuneRACE study and from 950 to 1,500 subjects provided by 6 global collaborators. The sample metadata nearly always contained a de-identified subject ID, COVID-19 status, age in years and sex. Where HLA class I and class II types were available, the types were taken from metadata supplied by the sample provider, not from assay-based typing.

Study-wide findings and limitations: The quantity of clinical and demographic metadata differed by source and by participant and was supplied without curation.

The germline V gene (reference sequence) sets CDR1 to SEHNR and CDR2 to FQNEAQ. The CDR3 goes from the cysteine to the phenylalanine over 19 residues. CDR3 DNA is the only sequence kept; it has 57 bases, read in frame from the first base. Clipping removes 4 bases from V and 4 bases from J, with 19 as the unmatched junction base count. The immunoSEQ Assay, a bias-controlled multiplex PCR, was used to amplify TCRbeta CDR3 regions from genomic DNA. The source study handled its data this way. The number of nucleated cells in each sample was estimated from the amplification of reference gene primers within the assay. To quantify the absolute abundance of each unique TCRbeta CDR3 rearrangement, sequence reads were collapsed and filtered. For each sample, productive Simpson clonality was calculated as the square root of Simpson's diversity index across productive rearrangements. This is the immuneACCESS table as TCRdb keeps it, with only in-frame sequences that have V and J called. A part of the clones is gone; compared with another copy, unresolved V genes explain less than half, and the rest is unexplained. V and J calls and clone size are as listed in that table; D and trimming were resolved from the DNA. The sample contains around 230,000 clones, 75% to 90% of them found a single time. Around an eighth of the sample is held by the ten biggest clonotypes.

In this chain, TRBV7-9 is recombined with TRBJ1-1; 9 central nucleotides agree with TRBD1. Sequences were obtained from peripheral blood. The sequence came from a woman aged 55-69 years with active or convalescent COVID-19. The DNA is TGTGCCAGCAGCTCCGGTTTAGGGGGGGGACAGGGAAGTTTCACTGAAGCTTTCTTT. Translation gives CASSSGLGGGQGSFTEAFF.